Listed here are 2 T cell receptor beta chains from one sample, sequenced in a study of shared clonotypes between healthy human individuals. Positive CCR7 selection of CD45RO-negative cells yielded the naive CD8 cells, and terminally differentiated effector memory CD45RA+ cells were excluded. Profiling relied on immunoSEQ multiplex PCR, and the TCRdb table lists in-frame clones only, not all of them. The top ten hold under 2% of the sample, which has about 2.2 million clones, approximately 92% seen once. Source material: naive CD8+ T cells from PBMCs. The receptor source for this set is a man in his late teens or twenties in good health. Some clones in this sample may be carry-over from other donors' samples.

In this sample, this clone turned up once. V gene TRBV5-1 combines with J gene TRBJ2-1; 10 nucleotides line up with TRBD2. The CDR3 consists of 15 residues. The V and J ends lost 7 bases and 8 bases, in that order; junction bases with no gene match: 12. Germline lookup yields CDR1 SGHRS and CDR2 YFSETQ. The chain's CDR3 is CASGPGTSALDEQFF. CDR3 DNA sequence: TGCGCCAGCGGCCCCGGGACTAGCGCCCTCGATGAGCAGTTCTTC.

The chain is built from TRBV28 and TRBJ2-1; D gene unclear. The CDR3 extends over 15 amino acids. Germline V gene data show CDR1 as MDHEN and CDR2 as SYDVKM. With 6 bases removed from V and 8 bases from J, the gap between germline ends came to 20 bases. The CDR3 loop reads CASSISGGVIDEQFF. The CDR3 DNA follows: TGTGCCAGCAGCATATCCGGCGGAGTCATCGATGAGCAGTTCTTC. The whole variable domain, filled in from reference TRBV28 and TRBJ2-1, reads DVKVTQSSRYLVKRTGEKVFLECVQDMDHENMFWYRQDPGLGLRLIYFSYDVKMKEKGDIPEGYSVSREKKERFSLILESASTNQTSMYLCASSISGGVIDEQFFGPGTRLTVL.